The 21 T cell receptor beta chains below were found in one sample sequenced in a study of beta chain features in type 1 diabetes. The authors reverse transcribed all of the isolated RNA, so sequencing captured expressed TCRB transcripts. TCRdb keeps only in-frame clones here, not all; method: immunoSEQ multiplex PCR. Here the sample spans approximately 110,000 clones, about two fifths being singletons. The sample taken for sequencing was stem cell memory CD4+ T cells from blood. The receptors stem from a woman in her late teens or twenties in good health.

CDR3 nucleotides: TGTGCCAGTCGGTGGGGACTCGAGGAACGAGGGACCCAGTACTTC. Residues: CASRWGLEERGTQYF. The chain couples TRBV2 to TRBJ2-5; D perhaps matches TRBD2 (6 bases). The CDR3 runs 15 residues. From germline, CDR1 is SNHLY and CDR2 FYNNEI. Trimming stripped 9 bases from V and 7 bases from J, with 24 bases between.

The chain couples TRBV28 to TRBJ2-7, with 8 bases aligning to TRBD1. Germline CDR1 MDHEN, CDR2 SYDVKM. This CDR3 spans 15 amino acids. V trimming: 5 bases; J trimming: 3 bases; junction bases outside the gene matches: 9. The CDR3 DNA is TGTGCCAGCAGTCGAGTCAGGGGGCAAGTCTACGAGCAGTACTTC. Amino acid sequence: CASSRVRGQVYEQYF.

This clone was recorded a few times. The chain employs TRBV28 and TRBJ2-7, with D perhaps TRBD1 (6 bases). The CDR3 extends over 13 amino acids. V lost 8 bases, J lost 2 bases, and 13 bases lay in between. CDR1 and CDR2 from the germline V gene are MDHEN and SYDVKM. The CDR3 loop reads CASWSGAAYEQYF. CDR3 DNA: TGTGCCAGCTGGTCAGGGGCAGCCTACGAGCAGTACTTC.

This clone was recorded a few times. This chain links TRBV28 with TRBJ2-7, with 9 bases that match TRBD2. Germline assignment: CDR1 MDHEN and CDR2 SYDVKM. The CDR3 runs to 14 residues. V shed 4 bases, J shed 4 bases, and the junction held 5 bases outside the gene matches. CDR3 DNA sequence: TGTGCCAGCAGTTCGGGACTAGCAATATACGAGCAGTACTTC. Translating gives CASSSGLAIYEQYF. Full variable domain (missing parts from reference TRBV28 and TRBJ2-7): DVKVTQSSRYLVKRTGEKVFLECVQDMDHENMFWYRQDPGLGLRLIYFSYDVKMKEKGDIPEGYSVSREKKERFSLILESASTNQTSMYLCASSSGLAIYEQYFGPGTRLTVT.

CDR3 residues: CASSFGQPLEAFF. CDR3 nucleotides: TGTGCCAGCAGCTTTGGACAGCCTCTTGAAGCTTTCTTT. The genes are TRBV7-2 and TRBJ1-1; the D gene is possibly TRBD1 (6 bases). This CDR3 spans 13 amino acids. Germline CDR1 SGHTA, CDR2 FQGNSA. Trimming stripped 3 bases from V and 7 bases from J, with 12 bases between.

The rearrangement links TRBV11-2 to TRBJ2-3; D unclear. Trimming stripped 2 bases from V and 4 bases from J, with 10 bases between. This CDR3 is built from 14 residues. CDR1 and CDR2 from the germline V gene are SGHAT and FQNNGV. The CDR3 here is CASSLFRGADTQYF. The CDR3 nucleotides are TGTGCCAGCAGCTTATTCCGCGGAGCAGATACGCAGTATTTT. The full variable domain, rest sourced from reference TRBV11-2 and TRBJ2-3, is EAGVAQSPRYKIIEKRQSVAFWCNPISGHATLYWYQQILGQGPKLLIQFQNNGVVDDSQLPKDRFSAERLKGVDSTLKIQPAKLEDSAVYLCASSLFRGADTQYFGPGTRLTVL.

A few counts support this clone. CDR3: CAWSGLPIVGAAQYF. CDR3 DNA sequence: TGTGCCTGGAGTGGGTTGCCGATAGTTGGGGCGGCGCAGTATTTT. The chain combines TRBV30 with TRBJ2-3, with D possibly being TRBD1 (5 bases). V lost 1 base and J lost 10, with 21 bases in between. Germline CDR1 GTSNPN, CDR2 SVGIG (reference sequence). The CDR3 sequence is 15 residues long.

Only a few counts were recorded for this clone. J is TRBJ2-1 and V is TRBV5-1; 7 bases line up with TRBD2. From germline, CDR1 is SGHRS and CDR2 YFSETQ. The CDR3 totals 15 residues. The V gene end was trimmed by 0 bases and the J gene end by 3 bases; junction bases not matched to a gene: 3. For the CDR3, the DNA is TGCGCCAGCAGCTTGGAGGCTAGCGGCTACAATGAGCAGTTCTTC. Translated: CASSLEASGYNEQFF.

V usage is TRBV5-1 and J usage is TRBJ1-1; no clear D. V was trimmed by 1 base and J by 0 bases, leaving 10 bases between them. CDR3 length: 15 residues. Germline values: CDR1 SGHRS, CDR2 YFSETQ. CDR3 nucleotides: TGCGCCAGCAGCTTGCAGGCAGAGATGAACACTGAAGCTTTCTTT. Amino acid sequence: CASSLQAEMNTEAFF.

This clone has more than one count but fewer than ten. V and J are TRBV28 and TRBJ2-7; 14 bases map to TRBD2. This CDR3 has 15 residues. Germline CDR1 and CDR2: MDHEN and SYDVKM. V gave up 5 bases and J gave up 4 bases; unmatched junction bases: 4. The CDR3 is CASSPTSGRGYEQYF. The CDR3 DNA is TGTGCCAGCAGTCCGACTAGCGGGAGGGGTTACGAGCAGTACTTC.

The rearrangement uses TRBV20-1 and TRBJ1-2; D remains ambiguous. CDR3 length: 9 amino acids. V lost 6 bases and J lost 5, with 4 bases in between. CDR1 is DFQATT and CDR2 is SNEGSKA in the germline V gene (reference sequence). CDR3 nucleotides: TGCAGTGCCCGGTATGGCTACACCTTC. Translated, it gives CSARYGYTF.

The chain couples TRBV9 to TRBJ1-3; possibly TRBD1 for D (5 bases). Germline V lookup: CDR1 SGDLS, CDR2 YYNGEE. V was clipped by 4 bases and J by 0 bases, with 14 bases between them. This CDR3 contains 16 residues. CDR3 in amino acids: CASSPPGLVSGNTIYF. As DNA, the CDR3 is TGTGCCAGCAGCCCCCCGGGACTCGTCTCTGGAAACACCATATATTTT.

The rearrangement links TRBV6-6 to TRBJ1-2; unclear D gene. The CDR3 contains 13 residues. CDR1 is MNHNY, CDR2 SVGAGI, per germline (reference sequence). Deletions cut 2 bases from V and 1 base from J, with 5 bases between. CDR3 DNA sequence: TGTGCCAGCAGTTACCGGAGTAACTATGGCTACACCTTC. It translates to CASSYRSNYGYTF.

A single count supports this clone. The chain employs TRBV5-4 and TRBJ2-4, with D possibly matching TRBD2 (5 bases). The CDR3 runs 13 residues. The V gene lost 4 bases and the J gene lost 8 bases, with 13 bases spanning the gap. Germline CDR1 SGHNT, CDR2 YYREEE (reference sequence). This CDR3 reads CASSPFPGDIQYF. The CDR3 region has the DNA TGTGCCAGCAGCCCCTTCCCCGGGGACATTCAGTACTTC.

The chain joins TRBV28 to TRBJ2-1; a possible D gene is TRBD1 (6 bases). Trimming shortened V by 4 bases and J by 7 bases, and 14 bases separated the two germline ends. There are 14 residues in the CDR3. The V gene's germline CDR1 is MDHEN and CDR2 SYDVKM. The CDR3 bases are TGTGCCAGCAGTTCAGCCACAGGGTCGAATGAGCAGTTCTTC. Translation gives CASSSATGSNEQFF.

Only a few counts were recorded for this clone. CDR3 region: CASSREGDEQFF. The CDR3 region has the DNA TGCGCCAGCAGCCGGGAGGGGGATGAGCAGTTCTTC. The chain has TRBV5-1 and TRBJ2-1; TRBD2 matches at 8 bases. The germline V gene encodes CDR1 SGHRS and CDR2 YFSETQ. V lost 4 bases and J lost 8; bases outside the gene matches: 2. The CDR3 is 12 residues long.

J is TRBJ2-2 and V is TRBV11-2; possibly TRBD1 for D (5 bases). Trimming removed 7 bases at V and 0 bases at J, with 18 bases between. Per germline, CDR1 SGHAT and CDR2 FQNNGV. This CDR3 spans 17 amino acids. This chain's CDR3 is CASTLRSGFANTGELFF. The CDR3 nucleotides are TGTGCCAGCACCTTGCGTTCAGGGTTCGCGAACACCGGGGAGCTGTTTTTT.

The sample holds a few counts of this clone. The gene calls are TRBV7-2 and TRBJ2-3, with TRBD2 matching over 7 bases. Germline V lookup: CDR1 SGHTA, CDR2 FQGNSA. The V segment lost 6 bases and the J segment 1 base; nucleotides outside the gene matches: 10. This CDR3 is built from 16 residues. The CDR3, as DNA: TGTGCCAGCAGTCGGTCGGCGGGAGCCGGCACAGATACGCAGTATTTT. This gives the protein CASSRSAGAGTDTQYF. The full variable domain, completed using reference TRBV7-2 and TRBJ2-3, is GAGVSQSPSNKVTEKGKDVELRCDPISGHTALYWYRQSLGQGLEFLIYFQGNSAPDKSGLPSDRFSAERTGGSVSTLTIQRTQQEDSAVYLCASSRSAGAGTDTQYFGPGTRLTVL.

This clone was seen a few times. This chain uses TRBV15 with TRBJ2-6; D perhaps matches TRBD1 (6 bases). Between the trimmed V and J ends, which lost 0 bases and 0 bases, there was a span of 9 bases. The germline V gene encodes CDR1 LNHNV and CDR2 YYDKDF (reference sequence). This CDR3 comprises 17 residues. The CDR3 loop reads CATSRDPGVSGANVLTF. The CDR3 nucleotides read TGTGCCACCAGCAGAGACCCAGGGGTCTCTGGGGCCAACGTCCTGACTTTC.

The V and J genes are TRBV5-1 and TRBJ1-1; 8 bases fit TRBD1. V lost 7 bases and J lost 2; bases outside the gene matches: 7. The CDR3 has 14 residues. The germline V gene encodes CDR1 SGHRS and CDR2 YFSETQ. Here the CDR3 DNA reads TGCGCCAGCGGGCCTGGACAGGGAAACACTGAAGCTTTCTTT. Residues: CASGPGQGNTEAFF.

The chain is built from TRBV7-9 and TRBJ1-2; the match to TRBD1 covers 8 bases. V shed 4 bases, J shed 3 bases, and the junction held 4 bases outside the gene matches. The CDR3 covers 14 residues. Per germline, CDR1 SEHNR and CDR2 FQNEAQ (reference sequence). The CDR3, as DNA: TGTGCCAGCAGCTGGGGCAGGGGGCACTATGGCTACACCTTC. Its translation is CASSWGRGHYGYTF.